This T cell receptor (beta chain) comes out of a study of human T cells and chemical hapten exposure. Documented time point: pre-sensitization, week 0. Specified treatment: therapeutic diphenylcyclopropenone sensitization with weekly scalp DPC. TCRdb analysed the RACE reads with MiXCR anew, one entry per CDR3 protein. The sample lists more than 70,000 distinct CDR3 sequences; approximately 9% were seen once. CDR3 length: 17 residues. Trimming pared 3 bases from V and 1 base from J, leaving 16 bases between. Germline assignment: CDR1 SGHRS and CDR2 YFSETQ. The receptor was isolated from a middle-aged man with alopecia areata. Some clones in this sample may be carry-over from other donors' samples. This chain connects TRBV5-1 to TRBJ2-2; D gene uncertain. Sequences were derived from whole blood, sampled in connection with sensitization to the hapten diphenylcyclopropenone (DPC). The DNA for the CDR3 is TGCGCCAGCAGCTCAACTATTGGGTTACAGAACACCGGGGAGCTGTTTTTT. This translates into CASSSTIGLQNTGELFF.